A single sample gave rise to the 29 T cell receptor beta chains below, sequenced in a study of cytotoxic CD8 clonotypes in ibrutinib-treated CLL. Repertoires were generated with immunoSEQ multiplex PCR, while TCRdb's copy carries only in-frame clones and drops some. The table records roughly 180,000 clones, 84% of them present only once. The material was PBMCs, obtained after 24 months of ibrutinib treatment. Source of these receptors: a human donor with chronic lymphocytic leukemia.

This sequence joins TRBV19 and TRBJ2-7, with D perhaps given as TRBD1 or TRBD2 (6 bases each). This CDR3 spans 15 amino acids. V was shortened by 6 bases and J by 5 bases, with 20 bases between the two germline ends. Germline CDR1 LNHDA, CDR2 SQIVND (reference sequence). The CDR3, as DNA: TGTGCCAGTAGCCGCAAGAGGTCCGGGGGCGACGAGCAGTACTTC. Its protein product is CASSRKRSGGDEQYF.

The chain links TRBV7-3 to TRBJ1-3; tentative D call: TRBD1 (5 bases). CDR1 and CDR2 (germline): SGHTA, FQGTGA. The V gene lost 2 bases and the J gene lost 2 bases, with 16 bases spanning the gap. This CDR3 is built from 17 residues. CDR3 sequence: CASSLGEGRRAGNTIYF. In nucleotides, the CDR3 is TGTGCCAGCAGCTTAGGGGAAGGGCGCAGGGCTGGAAACACCATATATTTT.

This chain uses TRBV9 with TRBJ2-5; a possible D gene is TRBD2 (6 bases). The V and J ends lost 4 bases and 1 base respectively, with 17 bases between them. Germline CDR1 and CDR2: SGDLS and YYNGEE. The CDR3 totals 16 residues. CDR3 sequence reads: CASSPRGNRGQETQYF. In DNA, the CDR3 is TGTGCCAGCAGCCCCCGGGGGAATCGGGGCCAAGAGACCCAGTACTTC.

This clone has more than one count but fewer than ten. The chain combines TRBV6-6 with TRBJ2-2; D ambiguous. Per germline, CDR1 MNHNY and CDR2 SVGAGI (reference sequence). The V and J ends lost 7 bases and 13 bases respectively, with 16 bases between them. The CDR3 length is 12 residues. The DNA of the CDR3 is TGTGCCAGCACGCCAGTTTCGTATGGGCTGTTTTTT. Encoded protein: CASTPVSYGLFF.

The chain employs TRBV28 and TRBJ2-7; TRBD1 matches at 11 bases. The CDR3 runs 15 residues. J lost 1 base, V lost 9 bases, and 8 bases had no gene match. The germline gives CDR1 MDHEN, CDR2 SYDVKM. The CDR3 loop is CASRPGQGGSYEQYF. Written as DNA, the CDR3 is TGTGCCAGTCGCCCGGGACAGGGGGGATCCTACGAGCAGTACTTC.

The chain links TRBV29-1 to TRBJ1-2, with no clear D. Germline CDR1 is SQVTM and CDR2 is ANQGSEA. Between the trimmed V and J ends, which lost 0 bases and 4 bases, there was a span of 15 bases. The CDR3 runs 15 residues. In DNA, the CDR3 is TGCAGCGTTGAAGACCCCCTTGAGACGGGCTATGGCTACACCTTC. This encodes CSVEDPLETGYGYTF.

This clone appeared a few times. The CDR3 bases are TGTGCCAGCAGAGACACTGAAGCTTTCTTT. It translates to CASRDTEAFF. The V and J genes are TRBV2 and TRBJ1-1; D is undetermined. V lost 6 bases to trimming and J lost 3 bases, with 2 bases between them. CDR3 length: 10 residues. CDR1 SNHLY and CDR2 FYNNEI come from the germline V gene.

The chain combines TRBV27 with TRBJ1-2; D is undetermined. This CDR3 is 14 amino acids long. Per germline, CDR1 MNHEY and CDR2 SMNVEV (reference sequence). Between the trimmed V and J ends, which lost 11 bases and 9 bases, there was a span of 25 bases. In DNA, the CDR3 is TGTGCCTCCACCCGGATACAAGGAACGCCGCGCTACACCTTC. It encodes CASTRIQGTPRYTF.

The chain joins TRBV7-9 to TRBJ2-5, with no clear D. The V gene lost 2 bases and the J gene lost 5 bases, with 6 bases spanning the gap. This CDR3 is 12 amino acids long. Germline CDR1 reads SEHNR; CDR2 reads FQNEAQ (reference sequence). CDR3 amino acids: CASSLFRETQYF. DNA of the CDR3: TGTGCCAGCAGCTTATTTAGGGAGACCCAGTACTTC.

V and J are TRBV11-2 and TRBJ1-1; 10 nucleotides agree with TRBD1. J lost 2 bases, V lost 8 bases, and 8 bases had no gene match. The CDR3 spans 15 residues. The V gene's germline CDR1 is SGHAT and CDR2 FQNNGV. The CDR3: CASASGTGVNTEAFF. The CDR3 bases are TGTGCCAGCGCTTCCGGGACAGGGGTCAACACTGAAGCTTTCTTT.

The CDR3 DNA sequence: TGTGCCAGCAGTTACGGGGGCCCTGAAGCTTTCTTT. It encodes CASSYGGPEAFF. The chain links TRBV6-6 to TRBJ1-1; D is perhaps TRBD1 (6 bases). Germline assignment: CDR1 MNHNY and CDR2 SVGAGI (reference sequence). The CDR3 covers 12 residues. The V end lost 2 bases, the J end lost 6 bases, and 7 bases lay between the germline ends.

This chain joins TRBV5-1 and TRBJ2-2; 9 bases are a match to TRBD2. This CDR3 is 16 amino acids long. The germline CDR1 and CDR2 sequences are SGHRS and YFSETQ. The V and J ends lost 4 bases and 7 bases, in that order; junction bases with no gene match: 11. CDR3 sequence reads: CASSTQGGRAIGELFF. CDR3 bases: TGCGCCAGCAGCACCCAGGGCGGGAGGGCCATCGGGGAGCTGTTTTTT.

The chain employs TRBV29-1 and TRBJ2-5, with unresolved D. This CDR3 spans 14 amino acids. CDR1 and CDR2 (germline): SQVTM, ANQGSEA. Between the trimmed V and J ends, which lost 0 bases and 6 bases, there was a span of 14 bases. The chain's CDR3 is CSVEDQIARKTQYF. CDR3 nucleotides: TGCAGCGTTGAAGATCAAATAGCCCGTAAGACCCAGTACTTC.

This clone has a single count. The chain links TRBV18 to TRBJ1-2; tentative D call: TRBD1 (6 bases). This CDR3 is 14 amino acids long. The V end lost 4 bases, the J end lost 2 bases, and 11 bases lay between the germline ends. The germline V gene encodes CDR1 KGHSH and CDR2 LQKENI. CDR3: CASSRRDTNYGYTF. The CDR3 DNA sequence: TGTGCCAGCTCACGTCGGGACACAAACTATGGCTACACCTTC.

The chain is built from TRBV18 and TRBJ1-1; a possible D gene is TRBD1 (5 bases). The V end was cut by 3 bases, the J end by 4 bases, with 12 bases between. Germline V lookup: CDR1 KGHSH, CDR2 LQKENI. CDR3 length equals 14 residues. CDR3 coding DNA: TGTGCCAGCTCACCTCAAGAGGGGATCACTGAAGCTTTCTTT. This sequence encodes CASSPQEGITEAFF. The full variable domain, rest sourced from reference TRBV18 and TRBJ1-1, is NAGVMQNPRHLVRRRGQEARLRCSPMKGHSHVYWYRQLPEEGLKFMVYLQKENIIDESGMPKERFSAEFPKEGPSILRIQQVVRGDSAAYFCASSPQEGITEAFFGQGTRLTVV.

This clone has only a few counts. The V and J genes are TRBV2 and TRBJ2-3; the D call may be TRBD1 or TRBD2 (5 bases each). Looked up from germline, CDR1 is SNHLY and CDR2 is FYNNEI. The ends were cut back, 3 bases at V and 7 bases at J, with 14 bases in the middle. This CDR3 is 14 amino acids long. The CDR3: CASSEAGTANTQYF. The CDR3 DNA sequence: TGTGCCAGCAGTGAGGCAGGGACCGCAAATACGCAGTATTTT.

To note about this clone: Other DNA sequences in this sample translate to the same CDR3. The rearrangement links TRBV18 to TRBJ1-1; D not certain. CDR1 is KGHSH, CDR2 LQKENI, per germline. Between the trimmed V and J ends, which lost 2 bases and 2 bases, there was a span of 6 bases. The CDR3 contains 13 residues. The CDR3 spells CASSPGVNTEAFF. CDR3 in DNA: TGTGCCAGCTCACCAGGCGTCAACACTGAAGCTTTCTTT.

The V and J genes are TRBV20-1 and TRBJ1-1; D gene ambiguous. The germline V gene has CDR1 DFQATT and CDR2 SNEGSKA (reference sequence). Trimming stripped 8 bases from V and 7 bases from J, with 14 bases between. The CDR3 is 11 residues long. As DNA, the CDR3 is TGCAGTACGCGCACCACGTATGAAGCTTTCTTT. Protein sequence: CSTRTTYEAFF.

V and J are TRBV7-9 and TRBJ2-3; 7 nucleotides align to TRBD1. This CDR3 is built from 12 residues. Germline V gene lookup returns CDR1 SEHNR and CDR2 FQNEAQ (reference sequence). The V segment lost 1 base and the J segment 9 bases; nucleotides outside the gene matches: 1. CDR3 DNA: TGTGCCAGCAGCTTAGAGACAGGGACGCAGTATTTT. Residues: CASSLETGTQYF.

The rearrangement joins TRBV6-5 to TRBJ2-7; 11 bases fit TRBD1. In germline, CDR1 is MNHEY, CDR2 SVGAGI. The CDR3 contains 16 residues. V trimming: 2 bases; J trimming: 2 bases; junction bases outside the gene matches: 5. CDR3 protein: CASSYAWDRGAYEQYF. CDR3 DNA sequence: TGTGCCAGCAGTTACGCTTGGGACAGGGGGGCCTACGAGCAGTACTTC.

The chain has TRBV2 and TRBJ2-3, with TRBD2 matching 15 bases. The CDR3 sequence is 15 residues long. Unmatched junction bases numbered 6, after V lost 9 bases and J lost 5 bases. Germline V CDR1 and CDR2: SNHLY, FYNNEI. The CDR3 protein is CASALGLAGGDTQYF. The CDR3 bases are TGTGCCAGTGCCCTGGGACTAGCGGGAGGAGATACGCAGTATTTT.

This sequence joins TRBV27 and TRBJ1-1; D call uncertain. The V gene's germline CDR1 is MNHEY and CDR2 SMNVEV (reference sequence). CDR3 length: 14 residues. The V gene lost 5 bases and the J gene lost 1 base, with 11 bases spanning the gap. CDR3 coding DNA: TGTGCCAGCAGTCCCCGAGGGAAGAACACTGAAGCTTTCTTT. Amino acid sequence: CASSPRGKNTEAFF.

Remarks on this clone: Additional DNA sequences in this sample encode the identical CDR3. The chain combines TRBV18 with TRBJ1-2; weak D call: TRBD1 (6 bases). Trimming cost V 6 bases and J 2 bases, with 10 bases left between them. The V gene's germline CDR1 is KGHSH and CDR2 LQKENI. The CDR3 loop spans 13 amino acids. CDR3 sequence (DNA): TGTGCCAGCTCCCCAGGACAGAACTATGGCTACACCTTC. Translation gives CASSPGQNYGYTF.

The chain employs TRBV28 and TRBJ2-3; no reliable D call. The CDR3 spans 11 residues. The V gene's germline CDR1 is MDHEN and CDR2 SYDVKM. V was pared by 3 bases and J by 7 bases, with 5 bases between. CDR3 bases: TGTGCCAGCAGTTTGTCTTATACGCAGTATTTT. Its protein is CASSLSYTQYF.

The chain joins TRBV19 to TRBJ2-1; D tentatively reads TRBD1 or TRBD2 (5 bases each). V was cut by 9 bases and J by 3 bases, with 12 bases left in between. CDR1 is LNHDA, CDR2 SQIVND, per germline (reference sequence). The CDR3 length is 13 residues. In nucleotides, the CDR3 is TGTGCCAGCAGGGACGCGGGCTACAATGAGCAGTTCTTC. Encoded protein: CASRDAGYNEQFF.

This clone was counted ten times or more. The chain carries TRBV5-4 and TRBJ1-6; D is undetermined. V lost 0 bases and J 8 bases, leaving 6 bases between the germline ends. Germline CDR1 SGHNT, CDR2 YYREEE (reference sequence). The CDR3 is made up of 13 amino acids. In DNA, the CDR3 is TGTGCCAGCAGCTTGGACGTGGATTCACCCCTCCACTTT. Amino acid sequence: CASSLDVDSPLHF. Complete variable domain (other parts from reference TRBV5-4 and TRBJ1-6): ETGVTQSPTHLIKTRGQQVTLRCSSQSGHNTVSWYQQALGQGPQFIFQYYREEENGRGNFPPRFSGLQFPNYSSELNVNALELDDSALYLCASSLDVDSPLHFGNGTRLTVT.

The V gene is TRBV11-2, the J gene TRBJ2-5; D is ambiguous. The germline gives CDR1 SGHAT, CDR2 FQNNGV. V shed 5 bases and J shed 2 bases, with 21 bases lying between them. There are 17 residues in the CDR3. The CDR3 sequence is CASSPYELGFVQETQYF. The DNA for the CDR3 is TGTGCCAGCAGCCCATATGAGTTGGGATTTGTACAAGAGACCCAGTACTTC.

This chain's CDR3 is CASRLAGSTNEQFF. CDR3 in DNA: TGTGCCAGTCGGCTAGCGGGATCAACCAATGAGCAGTTCTTC. The chain links TRBV25-1 to TRBJ2-1; TRBD2 aligns across 9 bases. Per the germline V gene, CDR1 is MGHDK and CDR2 is SYGVNS. Trimming removed 9 bases from V and 6 bases from J; junction bases left unmatched: 9. This CDR3 spans 14 amino acids.

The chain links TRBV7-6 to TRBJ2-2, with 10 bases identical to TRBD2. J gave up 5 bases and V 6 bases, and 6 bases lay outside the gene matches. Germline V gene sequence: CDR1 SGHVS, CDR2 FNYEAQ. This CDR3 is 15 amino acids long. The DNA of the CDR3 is TGTGCCAGCAGTTCCGCGGGACTAGCGACCGGGGAGCTGTTTTTT. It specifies CASSSAGLATGELFF.